These T cell receptor beta chains were read from a single sample in a study of radiation and T cells in renal cell carcinoma. The assay was immunoSEQ multiplex PCR, and TCRdb's table has in-frame clones only and misses some. The sample holds roughly 120,000 clones, approximately 80% seen once. The material was blood, obtained from a patient whose treatment included radiotherapy and nephrectomy. Every receptor here comes from a woman aged 60-70 years with renal cell carcinoma. The CDR3 runs from the conserved cysteine through the conserved F or W. Fields, in order: D gene, clone size, J gene, V gene, CDR3 DNA, CDR3 protein. A D gene is named only where the DNA matches it firmly. Part of the rows lack a size; the others show once, few, many or a class for expanded clones.

NA | once | TRBJ1-2 | TRBV2 | TGTGCCAGCAGTGATAGTAGGGGTTCGGGCGGCTACACCTTC | CASSDSRGSGGYTF
TRBD1 | NA | TRBJ1-5 | TRBV5-5 | TGTGCCAGCAGCTTTACAGGGGGCGGCAATCAGCCCCAGCATTTT | CASSFTGGGNQPQHF
TRBD1 | NA | TRBJ1-1 | TRBV10-3 | TGTGCCATCAGTCAGGGGGTGAACACTGAAGCTTTCTTT | CAISQGVNTEAFF
TRBD1 | NA | TRBJ2-2 | TRBV28 | TGTGCCAGCAGTTTCTCAGGGGGAGAGTCCGGGGAGCTGTTTTTT | CASSFSGGESGELFF
TRBD1 | NA | TRBJ2-1 | TRBV6-6 | TGTGCCAGCAGTTACTCGAGGGACAGCTCCTACAATGAGCAGTTCTTC | CASSYSRDSSYNEQFF
TRBD1 | NA | TRBJ1-2 | TRBV14 | TGTGCCAGCAGCCAAGGCGGGACAGAAATCTTCTATGGCTACACCTTC | CASSQGGTEIFYGYTF
TRBD2 | NA | TRBJ2-5 | TRBV5-1 | TGCGCCAGCAGCTTGGCAACTAGCGGGAGGGCCTCGGGGGAGACCCAGTACTTC | CASSLATSGRASGETQYF
NA | NA | TRBJ1-1 | TRBV4-1 | TGCGCCAGCAGCCCCGGGACGGACTTGAACACTGAAGCTTTCTTT | CASSPGTDLNTEAFF
NA | NA | TRBJ2-1 | TRBV27 | TGTGCCAGCAGTTATGGGGAGGGGGTGTACAATGAGCAGTTCTTC | CASSYGEGVYNEQFF
NA | once | TRBJ2-7 | TRBV5-1 | TGCGCCAGCAGCTTGGACGGCTCCTACTCCTACGAGCAGTACTTC | CASSLDGSYSYEQYF
TRBD1 | NA | TRBJ2-7 | TRBV6-5 | TGTGCCAGCAGTTTGGACAGGGCAAAGTACGAGCAGTACTTC | CASSLDRAKYEQYF
NA | few | TRBJ1-1 | TRBV6-5 | TGTGCCAGCAGAGTGGGGGGGGCGAACACTGAAGCTTTCTTT | CASRVGGANTEAFF
NA | NA | TRBJ2-7 | TRBV6-5 | TGTGCCAGCAGTTACCTAGGACAGTCCTACGAGCAGTACTTC | CASSYLGQSYEQYF
NA | NA | TRBJ2-7 | TRBV20-1 | TGCAGTGCTAGCCCAAGGTACGAGCAGTACTTC | CSASPRYEQYF
NA | NA | TRBJ2-5 | TRBV15 | TGTGCCACCAGCAGATTCAGACCAACCCAAGAGACCCAGTACTTC | CATSRFRPTQETQYF
TRBD1 | NA | TRBJ2-7 | TRBV5-5 | TGTGCCAGCAGCTTTTCTCAATTTTCCGGGACAGGGTATGAGCAGTACTTC | CASSFSQFSGTGYEQYF
NA | NA | TRBJ2-3 | TRBV29-1 | TGCAGCGTTGATAAAGGCCGCACAGATACGCAGTATTTT | CSVDKGRTDTQYF